This TCR beta chain was sequenced in a study of cytomegalovirus exposure and HLA in healthy donors. CDR1 is SGHRS, CDR2 YFSETQ, per germline. This CDR3 region has 16 residues. V lost 3 bases to trimming and J lost 0 bases, with 10 bases between them. The PCR made use of 60 Vbeta and 13 Jbeta primers. Profiled with immunoSEQ multiplex PCR; TCRdb holds only in-frame clones, not every one. The repertoire holds around 190,000 clones, with 75% to 80% as singletons. The table lists this clone with a few counts. The antigen remains undetermined. The study's findings and limits: In the analysis, some V segments, TRBV6-2 and TRBV6-3 included, were excluded as indistinguishable. Among immune exposure information, only CMV serostatus was available. The study flagged around 150 TCR beta chains as cytomegalovirus-associated.

Sequenced: PBMCs. The rearrangement links TRBV5-1 to TRBJ2-6, with D possibly being TRBD1 (6 bases). The receptor was derived from a female donor in good health and CMV-seronegative. CDR3 sequence reads: CASSSGQTSGANVLTF. CDR3 bases: TGCGCCAGCAGCTCGGGACAAACCTCTGGGGCCAACGTCCTGACTTTC. Full variable domain (rest looked up from reference TRBV5-1 and TRBJ2-6): KAGVTQTPRYLIKTRGQQVTLSCSPISGHRSVSWYQQTPGQGLQFLFEYFSETQRNKGNFPGRFSGRQFSNSRSEMNVSTLELGDSALYLCASSSGQTSGANVLTFGAGSRLTVL.